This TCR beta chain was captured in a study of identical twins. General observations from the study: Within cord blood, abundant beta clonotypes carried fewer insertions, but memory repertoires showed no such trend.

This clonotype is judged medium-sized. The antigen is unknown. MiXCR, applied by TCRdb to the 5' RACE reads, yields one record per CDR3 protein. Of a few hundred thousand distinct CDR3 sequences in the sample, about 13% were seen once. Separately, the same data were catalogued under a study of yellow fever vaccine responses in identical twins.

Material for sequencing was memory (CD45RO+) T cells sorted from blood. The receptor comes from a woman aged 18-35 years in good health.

CDR3 amino acids: CASSLTLGTGGGNTIYF. The DNA of the CDR3 is TGTGCCAGCAGCCTAACCCTCGGGACAGGGGGCGGAAACACCATATATTTT. This sequence joins TRBV4-2 and TRBJ1-3, with 12 nucleotides matching TRBD1. Germline V gene lookup returns CDR1 LGHNA and CDR2 YNFKEQ. V dropped 4 bases and J dropped 4; count of bases not matched to a gene: 8. This CDR3 region has 17 residues.